The source of this TCR beta chain is a study of CD8+ T cells in alopecia areata. The overall study: People stayed on tofacitinib for 6 to 18 months, then stopped the drug for 6 months.

This clone was detected only a few times. Following extraction, RNA underwent reverse transcription to cDNA, which served as the sequencing template. Sequencing used immunoSEQ multiplex PCR; TCRdb keeps in-frame clones, though not all of them. The sample lists fewer than 200,000 clones; over 50% were seen once. CDR1 KGHSH and CDR2 LQKENI come from the germline V gene. CDR3 length: 12 amino acids. Trimming took 0 bases from V and 5 from J, leaving 3 bases between them. Lesional scalp punch biopsies and peripheral blood came from alopecia areata patients. Researchers picked out CD4+ and CD8+ T cells from PBMCs by sorting.

This specimen consisted of CD4+ T cells sorted from blood, obtained at week 0. J is TRBJ2-3 and V is TRBV18; D is undetermined. The sequence came from a human donor with alopecia areata. This chain's CDR3 is CASSPPLDTQYF. CDR3 nucleotides: TGTGCCAGCTCACCACCATTAGATACGCAGTATTTT.